Shown below are 7 T cell receptor beta chains from a single sample sequenced in a study of a mutant IDH1 vaccine in newly diagnosed glioma. These TCRs are of unknown antigen specificity. Libraries were prepared by immunoSEQ multiplex PCR; TCRdb keeps only in-frame clonotypes and omits some of them. The top ten hold 2% to 2.5% of the sample, which has roughly 76,000 clones, 75% to 85% seen once. Time point: week 23, last vaccination. Topical imiquimod was applied with each vaccine dose, which held 300 ug of mutant IDH1 20-mer peptide. The source was PBMCs, collected from a glioma patient whose treatment included an IDH1 peptide vaccine. The receptor source for this set is a man younger than 45 with glioma. Some clones in this sample may be carry-over from other donors' samples.

The rearrangement joins TRBV2 to TRBJ2-1; a possible D gene is TRBD1 (6 bases). CDR1 SNHLY and CDR2 FYNNEI come from the germline V gene. The CDR3 is 12 residues long. V shed 6 bases and J shed 8 bases, with 11 bases lying between them. CDR3 bases: TGTGCCAGCAGCTCGGACAGATATGAGCAGTTCTTC. Translation gives CASSSDRYEQFF. Together with reference TRBV2 and TRBJ2-1, the CDR3 gives the full variable domain: EPEVTQTPSHQVTQMGQEVILRCVPISNHLYFYWYRQILGQKVEFLVSFYNNEISEKSEIFDDQFSVERPDGSNFTLKIRSTKLEDSAMYFCASSSDRYEQFFGPGTRLTVL.

V is TRBV5-3 and J is TRBJ1-4; no firm D call. TRBV5-3 is reported as an ORF; its role is uncertain. V lost 5 bases and J 2 bases, leaving 16 bases between the germline ends. The length of the CDR3 is 16 residues. CDR3 in amino acids: CARRSGFVYTNEKLFF. CDR3 DNA: TGTGCCAGAAGATCCGGGTTTGTTTACACTAATGAAAAACTGTTTTTT.

This sequence joins TRBV30 and TRBJ2-5; no firm D call. The CDR3 is made up of 14 amino acids. V gave up 7 bases and J gave up 4 bases, with 19 bases separating them. CDR1 is GTSNPN, CDR2 SVGIG, per germline (reference sequence). CDR3 DNA: TGTGCCTCCGCGGTTAAGTCTGTCCTAGAGACCCAGTACTTC. Its translation: CASAVKSVLETQYF.

A few counts support this clone. The chain employs TRBV30 and TRBJ1-6; tentatively, D is TRBD1 (5 bases). CDR3 length: 13 residues. Germline CDR1 GTSNPN, CDR2 SVGIG (reference sequence). V gave up 1 base and J gave up 10 bases, with 11 bases separating them. CDR3 residues: CAWSAGDGSPLHF. In nucleotides, the CDR3 is TGTGCCTGGAGTGCGGGGGATGGATCACCCCTCCACTTT.

The chain has TRBV10-3 and TRBJ1-5, with a weak D call TRBD1 (5 bases). Trimming took off 3 bases at V and 6 bases at J, with 12 bases between the two ends. CDR1 and CDR2 (germline): ENHRY, SYGVKD. The CDR3 consists of 14 residues. CDR3 sequence: CAISDSGGTQPQHF. For the CDR3, the DNA is TGTGCCATCAGTGACTCGGGTGGGACTCAGCCCCAGCATTTT.

This chain connects TRBV29-1 to TRBJ2-3, with 8 nucleotides matching TRBD2. This CDR3 region has 16 residues. The junction had 13 bases not matched to a gene; V was cut back by 4 bases and J by 4 bases. Germline CDR1 is SQVTM and CDR2 is ANQGSEA. The CDR3 loop is CSVVGTSGRGADTQYF. CDR3 DNA: TGCAGCGTTGTGGGTACGAGCGGGAGAGGCGCAGATACGCAGTATTTT.

The gene calls are TRBV25-1 and TRBJ2-2; D is uncertain. The CDR3 totals 13 residues. Germline V gene data show CDR1 as MGHDK and CDR2 as SYGVNS. Trimming shortened V by 10 bases and J by 7 bases, and 16 bases separated the two germline ends. CDR3 bases: TGTGCCACCTCGACGAAGCTAGGCGGGGAGCTGTTTTTT. Translating gives CATSTKLGGELFF.